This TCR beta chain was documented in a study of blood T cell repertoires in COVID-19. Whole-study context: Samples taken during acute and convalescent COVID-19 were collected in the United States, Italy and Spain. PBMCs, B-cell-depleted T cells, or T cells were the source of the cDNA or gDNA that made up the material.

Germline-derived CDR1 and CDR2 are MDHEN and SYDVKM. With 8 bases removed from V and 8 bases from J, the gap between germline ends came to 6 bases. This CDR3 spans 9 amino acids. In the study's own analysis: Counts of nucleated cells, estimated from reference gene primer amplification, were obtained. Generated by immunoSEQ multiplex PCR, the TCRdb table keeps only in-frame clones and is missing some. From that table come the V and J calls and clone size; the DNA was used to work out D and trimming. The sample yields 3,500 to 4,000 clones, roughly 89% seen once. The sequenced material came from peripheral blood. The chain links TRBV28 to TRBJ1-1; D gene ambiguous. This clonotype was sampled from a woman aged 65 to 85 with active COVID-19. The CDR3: CASGREAFF. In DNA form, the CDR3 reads TGTGCCAGCGGCAGAGAAGCTTTCTTT.